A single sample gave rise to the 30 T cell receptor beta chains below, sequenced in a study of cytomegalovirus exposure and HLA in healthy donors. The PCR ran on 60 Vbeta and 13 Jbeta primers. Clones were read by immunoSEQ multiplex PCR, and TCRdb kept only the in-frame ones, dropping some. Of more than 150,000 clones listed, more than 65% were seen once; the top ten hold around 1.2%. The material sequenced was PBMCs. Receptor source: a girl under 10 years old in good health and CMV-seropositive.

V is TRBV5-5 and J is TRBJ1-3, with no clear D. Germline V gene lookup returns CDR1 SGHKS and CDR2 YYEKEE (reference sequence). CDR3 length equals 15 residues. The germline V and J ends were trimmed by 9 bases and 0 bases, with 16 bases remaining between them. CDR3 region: CATSSGFSSGNTIYF. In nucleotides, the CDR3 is TGTGCCACCAGTTCCGGTTTTAGCTCTGGAAACACCATATATTTT.

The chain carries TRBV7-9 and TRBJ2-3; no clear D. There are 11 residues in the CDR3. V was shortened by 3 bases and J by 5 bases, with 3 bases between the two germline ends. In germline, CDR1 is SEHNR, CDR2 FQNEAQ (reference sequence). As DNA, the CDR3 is TGTGCCAGCAGCTTCAGAGATACGCAGTATTTT. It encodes CASSFRDTQYF. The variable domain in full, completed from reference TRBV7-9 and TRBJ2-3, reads DTGVSQNPRHKITKRGQNVTFRCDPISEHNRLYWYRQTLGQGPEFLTYFQNEAQLEKSRLLSDRFSAERPKGSFSTLEIQRTEQGDSAMYLCASSFRDTQYFGPGTRLTVL.

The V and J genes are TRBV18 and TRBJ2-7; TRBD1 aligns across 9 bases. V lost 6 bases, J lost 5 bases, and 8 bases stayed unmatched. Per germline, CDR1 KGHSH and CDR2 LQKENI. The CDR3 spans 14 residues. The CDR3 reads CASSLRTGVNEQYF. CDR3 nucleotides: TGTGCCAGCTCTCTCCGGACAGGGGTCAACGAGCAGTACTTC.

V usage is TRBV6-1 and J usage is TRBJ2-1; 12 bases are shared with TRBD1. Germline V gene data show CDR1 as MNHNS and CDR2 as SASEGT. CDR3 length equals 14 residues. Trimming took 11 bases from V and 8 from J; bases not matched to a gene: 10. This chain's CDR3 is CAGTVGTGGHEQFF. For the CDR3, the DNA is TGTGCCGGTACGGTCGGGACAGGGGGCCATGAGCAGTTCTTC.

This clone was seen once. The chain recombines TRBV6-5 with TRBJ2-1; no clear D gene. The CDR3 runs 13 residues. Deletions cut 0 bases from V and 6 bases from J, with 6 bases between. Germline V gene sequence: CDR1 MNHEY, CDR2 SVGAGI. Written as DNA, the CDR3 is TGTGCCAGCAGTTACTCGCCTAGCAATGAGCAGTTCTTC. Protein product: CASSYSPSNEQFF.

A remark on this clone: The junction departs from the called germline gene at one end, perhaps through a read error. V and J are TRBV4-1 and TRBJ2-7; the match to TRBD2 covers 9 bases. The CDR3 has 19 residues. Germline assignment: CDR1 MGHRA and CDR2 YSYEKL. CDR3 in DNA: TGCGCCGGCAGCCAAGATGCAAATAGCGGGGGCGCGAGGGACTACGAGCAGTACTTC. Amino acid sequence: CAGSQDANSGGARDYEQYF.

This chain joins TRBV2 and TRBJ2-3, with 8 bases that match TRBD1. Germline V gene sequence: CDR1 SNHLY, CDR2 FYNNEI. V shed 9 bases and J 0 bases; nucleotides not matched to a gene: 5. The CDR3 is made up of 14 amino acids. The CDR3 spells CASQQGESTDTQYF. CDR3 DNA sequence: TGTGCCAGTCAACAGGGGGAGAGCACAGATACGCAGTATTTT. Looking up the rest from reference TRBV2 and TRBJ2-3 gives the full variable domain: EPEVTQTPSHQVTQMGQEVILRCVPISNHLYFYWYRQILGQKVEFLVSFYNNEISEKSEIFDDQFSVERPDGSNFTLKIRSTKLEDSAMYFCASQQGESTDTQYFGPGTRLTVL.

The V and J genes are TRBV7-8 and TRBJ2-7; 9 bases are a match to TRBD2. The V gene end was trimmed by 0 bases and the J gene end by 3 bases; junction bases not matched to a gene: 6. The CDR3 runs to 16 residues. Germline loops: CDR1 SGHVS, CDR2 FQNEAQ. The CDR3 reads CASSLARLAGNYEQYF. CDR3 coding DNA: TGTGCCAGCAGCTTAGCGAGGCTAGCGGGGAACTACGAGCAGTACTTC.

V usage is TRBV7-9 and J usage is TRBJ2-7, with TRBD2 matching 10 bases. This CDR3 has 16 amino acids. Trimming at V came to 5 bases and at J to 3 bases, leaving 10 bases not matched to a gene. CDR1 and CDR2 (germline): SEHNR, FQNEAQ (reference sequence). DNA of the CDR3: TGTGCCAGCAGCCCCTGGACTAGCGGAACCCGCTACGAGCAGTACTTC. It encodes CASSPWTSGTRYEQYF. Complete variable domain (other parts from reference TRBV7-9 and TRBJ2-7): DTGVSQNPRHKITKRGQNVTFRCDPISEHNRLYWYRQTLGQGPEFLTYFQNEAQLEKSRLLSDRFSAERPKGSFSTLEIQRTEQGDSAMYLCASSPWTSGTRYEQYFGPGTRLTVT.

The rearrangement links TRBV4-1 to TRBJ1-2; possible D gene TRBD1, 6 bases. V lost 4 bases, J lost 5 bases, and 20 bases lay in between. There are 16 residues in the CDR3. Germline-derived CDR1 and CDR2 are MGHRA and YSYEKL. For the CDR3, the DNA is TGCGCCAGCAGCCTCGATTTGGTAGGGGGTGGATATGGCTACACCTTC. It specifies CASSLDLVGGGYGYTF.

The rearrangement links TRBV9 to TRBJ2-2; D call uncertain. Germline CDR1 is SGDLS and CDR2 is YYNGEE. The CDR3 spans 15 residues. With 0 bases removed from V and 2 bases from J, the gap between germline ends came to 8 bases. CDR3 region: CASSVVPVNTGELFF. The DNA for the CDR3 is TGTGCCAGCAGCGTAGTCCCCGTTAACACCGGGGAGCTGTTTTTT.

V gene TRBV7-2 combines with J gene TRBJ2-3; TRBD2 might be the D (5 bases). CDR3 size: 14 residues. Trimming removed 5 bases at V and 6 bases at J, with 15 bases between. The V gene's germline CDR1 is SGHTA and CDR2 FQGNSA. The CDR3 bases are TGTGCCAGCAGCCGACGGACTGGAGCGGATACGCAGTATTTT. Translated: CASSRRTGADTQYF.

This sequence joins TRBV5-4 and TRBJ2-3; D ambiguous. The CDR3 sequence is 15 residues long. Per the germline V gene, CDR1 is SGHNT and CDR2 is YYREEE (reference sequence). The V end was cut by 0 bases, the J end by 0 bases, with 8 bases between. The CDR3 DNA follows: TGTGCCAGCAGCTTGGGCCTGACTAGCACAGATACGCAGTATTTT. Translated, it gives CASSLGLTSTDTQYF.

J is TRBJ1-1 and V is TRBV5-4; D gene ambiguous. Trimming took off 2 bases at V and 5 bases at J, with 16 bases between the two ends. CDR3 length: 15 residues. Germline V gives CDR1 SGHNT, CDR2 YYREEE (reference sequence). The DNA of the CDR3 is TGTGCCAGCAGCTTCCCGGGAAATCGGGGAACTGAAGCTTTCTTT. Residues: CASSFPGNRGTEAFF.

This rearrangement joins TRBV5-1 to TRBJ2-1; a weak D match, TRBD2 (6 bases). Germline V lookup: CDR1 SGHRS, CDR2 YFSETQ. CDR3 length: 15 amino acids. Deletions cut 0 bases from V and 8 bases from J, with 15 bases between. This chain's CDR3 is CASSLGRDWRDEQFF. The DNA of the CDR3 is TGCGCCAGCAGCTTGGGCCGGGACTGGAGAGATGAGCAGTTCTTC.

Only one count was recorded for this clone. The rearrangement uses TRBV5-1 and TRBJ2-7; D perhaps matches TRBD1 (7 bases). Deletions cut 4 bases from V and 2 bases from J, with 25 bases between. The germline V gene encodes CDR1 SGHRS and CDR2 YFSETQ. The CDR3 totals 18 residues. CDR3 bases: TGCGCCAGCAGCAAGATCCCCCATGGGGGGACAGCTCCCTACGAGCAGTACTTC. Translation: CASSKIPHGGTAPYEQYF.

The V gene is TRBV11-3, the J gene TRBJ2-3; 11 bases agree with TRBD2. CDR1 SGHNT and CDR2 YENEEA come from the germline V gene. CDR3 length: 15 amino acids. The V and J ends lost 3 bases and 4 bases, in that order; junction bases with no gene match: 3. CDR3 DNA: TGTGCCAGCAGCTTCCGACTAGCGGGATCAGATACGCAGTATTTT. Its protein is CASSFRLAGSDTQYF.

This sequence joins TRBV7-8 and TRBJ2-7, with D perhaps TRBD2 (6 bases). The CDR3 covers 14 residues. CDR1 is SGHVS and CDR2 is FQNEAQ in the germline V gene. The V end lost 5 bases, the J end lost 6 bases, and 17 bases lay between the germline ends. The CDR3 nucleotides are TGTGCCAGCAGCCCCGGGGGAGGATTAGGCGAGCAGTACTTC. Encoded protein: CASSPGGGLGEQYF.

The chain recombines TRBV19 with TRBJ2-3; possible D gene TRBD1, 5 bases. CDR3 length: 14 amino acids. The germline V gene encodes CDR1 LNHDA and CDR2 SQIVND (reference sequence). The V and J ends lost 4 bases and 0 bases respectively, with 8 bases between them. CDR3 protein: CASSTRTSTDTQYF. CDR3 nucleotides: TGTGCCAGTAGTACCCGGACAAGCACAGATACGCAGTATTTT. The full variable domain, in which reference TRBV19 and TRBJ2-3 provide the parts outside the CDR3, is DGGITQSPKYLFRKEGQNVTLSCEQNLNHDAMYWYRQDPGQGLRLIYYSQIVNDFQKGDIAEGYSVSREKKESFPLTVTSAQKNPTAFYLCASSTRTSTDTQYFGPGTRLTVL.

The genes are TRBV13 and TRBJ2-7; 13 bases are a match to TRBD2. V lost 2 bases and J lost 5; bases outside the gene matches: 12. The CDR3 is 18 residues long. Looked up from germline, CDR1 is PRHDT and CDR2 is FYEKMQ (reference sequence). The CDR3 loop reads CASSLWPGLAGWTHEQYF. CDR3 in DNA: TGTGCCAGCAGCTTATGGCCGGGACTAGCGGGGTGGACGCACGAGCAGTACTTC.

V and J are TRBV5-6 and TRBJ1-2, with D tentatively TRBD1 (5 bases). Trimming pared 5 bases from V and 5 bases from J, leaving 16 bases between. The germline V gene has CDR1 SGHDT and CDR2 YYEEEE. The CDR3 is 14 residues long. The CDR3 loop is CASSGRGRGYGYTF. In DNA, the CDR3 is TGTGCCAGCAGTGGGAGGGGTCGGGGGTATGGCTACACCTTC.

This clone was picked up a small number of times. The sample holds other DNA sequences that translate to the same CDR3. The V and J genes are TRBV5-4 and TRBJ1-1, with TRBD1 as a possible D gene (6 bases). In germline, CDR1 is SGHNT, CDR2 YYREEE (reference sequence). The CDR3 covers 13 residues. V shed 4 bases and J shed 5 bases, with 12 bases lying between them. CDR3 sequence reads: CASSPGGQTEAFF. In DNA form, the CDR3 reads TGTGCCAGCAGCCCAGGAGGACAGACTGAAGCTTTCTTT.

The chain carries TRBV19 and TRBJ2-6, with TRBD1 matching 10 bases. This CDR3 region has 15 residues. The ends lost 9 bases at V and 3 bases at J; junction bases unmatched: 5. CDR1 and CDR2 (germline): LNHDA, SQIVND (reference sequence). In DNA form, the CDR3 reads TGTGCCAGCCGGGACAGGGGTGGTGGGGCCAACGTCCTGACTTTC. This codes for CASRDRGGGANVLTF.

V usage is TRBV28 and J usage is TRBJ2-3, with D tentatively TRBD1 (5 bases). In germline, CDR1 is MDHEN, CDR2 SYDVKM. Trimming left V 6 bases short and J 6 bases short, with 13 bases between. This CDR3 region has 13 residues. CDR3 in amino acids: CASRKTVADTQYF. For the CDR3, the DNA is TGTGCCAGCAGGAAGACAGTTGCGGATACGCAGTATTTT.

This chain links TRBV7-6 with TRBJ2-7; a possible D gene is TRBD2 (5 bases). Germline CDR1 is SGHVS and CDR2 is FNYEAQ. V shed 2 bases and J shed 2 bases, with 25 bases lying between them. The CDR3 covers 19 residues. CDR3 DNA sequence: TGTGCCAGCAGCTTACGGGATCCAAGGGTGGTGGGGAGAACCTACGAGCAGTACTTC. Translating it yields CASSLRDPRVVGRTYEQYF.

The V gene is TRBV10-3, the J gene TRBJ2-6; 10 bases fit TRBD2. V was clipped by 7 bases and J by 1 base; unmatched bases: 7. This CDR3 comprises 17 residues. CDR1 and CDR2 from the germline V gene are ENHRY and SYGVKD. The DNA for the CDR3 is TGTGCCATCACTCCAACTAGCGGGGATTCTGGGGCCAACGTCCTGACTTTC. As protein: CAITPTSGDSGANVLTF.

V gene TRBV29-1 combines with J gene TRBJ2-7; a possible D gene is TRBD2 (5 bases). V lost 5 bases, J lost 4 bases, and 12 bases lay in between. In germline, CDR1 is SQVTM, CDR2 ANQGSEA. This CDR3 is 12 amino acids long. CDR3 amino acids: CSVKRSPYEQYF. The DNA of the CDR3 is TGCAGCGTTAAGCGGTCACCGTACGAGCAGTACTTC.

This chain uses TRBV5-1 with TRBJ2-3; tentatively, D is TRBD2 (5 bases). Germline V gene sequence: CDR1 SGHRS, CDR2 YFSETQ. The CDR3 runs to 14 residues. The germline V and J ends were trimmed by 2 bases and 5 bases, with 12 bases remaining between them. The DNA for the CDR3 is TGCGCCAGCAGCTTAAGGACTGGCAAAGATACGCAGTATTTT. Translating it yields CASSLRTGKDTQYF.

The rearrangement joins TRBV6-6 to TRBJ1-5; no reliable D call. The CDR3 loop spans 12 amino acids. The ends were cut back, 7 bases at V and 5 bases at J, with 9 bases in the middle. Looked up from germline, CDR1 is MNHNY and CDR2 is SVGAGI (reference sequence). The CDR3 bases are TGTGCCAGCAACGGAGGGTATCAGCCCCAGCATTTT. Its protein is CASNGGYQPQHF.

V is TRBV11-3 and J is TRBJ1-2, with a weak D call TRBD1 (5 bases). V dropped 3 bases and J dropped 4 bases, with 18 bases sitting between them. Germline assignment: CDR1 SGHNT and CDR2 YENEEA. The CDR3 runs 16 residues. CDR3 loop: CASSFRPQGGAYGYTF. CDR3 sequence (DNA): TGTGCCAGCAGCTTTCGGCCGCAGGGTGGTGCCTATGGCTACACCTTC.